These 15 T cell receptor beta chains originate from one sample sequenced in a study of T-cell memory formation after mild COVID-19. TCRdb processed the 5' RACE reads anew with MiXCR; each CDR3 protein has one entry. This sample carries approximately 100,000 distinct CDR3 sequences, about 15% of them seen once, and the ten largest clones take 25% to 35%. The sample comprised PBMCs or a T cell subset sorted from them (not recorded which). The receptor set was obtained from an adult woman who had mild COVID-19 (a few samples of this study predate the infection). Cell type and time point are not known.

The V and J genes are TRBV5-6 and TRBJ2-7, with 7 bases fitting TRBD2. CDR1 SGHDT and CDR2 YYEEEE come from the germline V gene. The CDR3 consists of 15 residues. V was pared by 1 base and J by 3 bases, with 7 bases of the junction left unmatched. CDR3 region: CASSLPSGYNYEQYF. CDR3 DNA: TGTGCCAGCAGCTTGCCTAGCGGCTATAACTACGAGCAGTACTTC.

V gene TRBV7-6 combines with J gene TRBJ1-2, with a tentative D call TRBD1 (5 bases). Per the germline V gene, CDR1 is SGHVS and CDR2 is FNYEAQ. This CDR3 region has 16 residues. Trimming took 2 bases from V and 4 from J, leaving 17 bases between them. The CDR3 coding sequence is TGTGCCAGCAGCTTATACCCAGAGGGACGGAGCTATGGCTACACCTTC. It translates to CASSLYPEGRSYGYTF.

CDR3 amino acids: CASSPFGQGHTEAFF. CDR3 in DNA: TGTGCCAGCAGCCCCTTTGGACAGGGCCACACTGAAGCTTTCTTT. V and J are TRBV7-7 and TRBJ1-1, with 8 nucleotides matching TRBD1. V was clipped by 5 bases and J by 3 bases; unmatched bases: 8. Germline values: CDR1 SSHAT, CDR2 FNYEAQ (reference sequence). The CDR3 is 15 amino acids.

V is TRBV12-3 or TRBV12-4 and J is TRBJ2-1, with 8 nucleotides matching TRBD2. The CDR3 extends over 11 amino acids. V dropped 5 bases and J dropped 13; count of bases not matched to a gene: 4. Here the CDR3 reads CASSPREGQFF. As DNA, the CDR3 is TGTGCCAGCAGTCCCCGGGAGGGTCAGTTCTTC.

The chain combines TRBV21-1 with TRBJ2-5; whether TRBD1, the table's D call, matches the DNA was not checked. TRBV21-1 has pseudogene status. The CDR3 covers 14 residues. The CDR3 loop is CASIKDGAQETQYF. The CDR3 nucleotides are TGTGCCAGCATCAAGGACGGGGCCCAAGAGACCCAGTACTTC.

This clonotype showed up just a few times. This chain connects TRBV7-9 to TRBJ2-1, with 9 positions matching TRBD2. V shed 1 base, J shed 3 bases, and the junction held 4 bases outside the gene matches. The CDR3 covers 16 residues. Germline CDR1 reads SEHNR; CDR2 reads FQNEAQ (reference sequence). CDR3: CASSLEAGGIYNEQFF. As DNA, the CDR3 is TGTGCCAGCAGCTTAGAAGCGGGAGGCATCTACAATGAGCAGTTCTTC.

This rearrangement joins TRBV7-6 to TRBJ2-1, with D possibly matching TRBD2 (6 bases). In germline, CDR1 is SGHVS, CDR2 FNYEAQ. The CDR3 has 15 residues. Trimming stripped 4 bases from V and 8 bases from J, with 18 bases between. CDR3 DNA: TGTGCCAGCAGCTCCCCGGGGGTGGTGGGGCATGAGCAGTTCTTC. It codes for CASSSPGVVGHEQFF.

The chain is built from TRBV4-1 and TRBJ2-7, with D perhaps assigned TRBD1 or TRBD2 (5 bases each). This CDR3 comprises 15 residues. Germline-derived CDR1 and CDR2 are MGHRA and YSYEKL. V was trimmed by 1 base and J by 3 bases, leaving 13 bases between them. CDR3 residues: CASSQAGDPNYEQYF. The CDR3 DNA sequence: TGCGCCAGCAGCCAAGCCGGGGACCCGAACTACGAGCAGTACTTC.

In this sample, this clonotype turned up a few times. V gene TRBV11-3 combines with J gene TRBJ2-5, with 8 positions matching TRBD1. Germline V CDR1 and CDR2: SGHNT, YENEEA. This CDR3 contains 17 residues. Trimming took 1 base from V and 5 from J; bases not matched to a gene: 12. CDR3 residues: CASSLGRDRGLGETQYF. For the CDR3, the DNA is TGTGCCAGCAGCTTAGGTCGTGACAGGGGTTTGGGTGAGACCCAGTACTTC.

The chain carries TRBV24-1 and TRBJ1-5; D call uncertain. V lost 2 bases and J lost 0, with 7 bases in between. Germline V gene data show CDR1 as KGHDR and CDR2 as SFDVKD. The CDR3 loop spans 15 amino acids. The DNA of the CDR3 is TGTGCCACCAGTGATTCTGAATATAGCAATCAGCCCCAGCATTTT. This codes for CATSDSEYSNQPQHF.

The chain uses TRBV4-3 and TRBJ2-1, with TRBD2 as a possible D gene (5 bases). Germline loops: CDR1 LGHNA, CDR2 YSLEER. The length of the CDR3 is 16 residues. Trimming took off 0 bases at V and 8 bases at J, with 17 bases between the two ends. The CDR3 sequence: CASSQELQRGSDEQFF. The CDR3 DNA reads TGCGCCAGCAGCCAAGAACTCCAACGGGGTAGCGATGAGCAGTTCTTC.

The CDR3 region has the DNA TGTGCCAGCAGCTTTCAGGGGGTGGCATGGGACGATTCACCCCTCCACTTT. Translated: CASSFQGVAWDDSPLHF. The V and J genes are TRBV11-2 and TRBJ1-6, with TRBD1 matching 7 bases. Losses at the gene ends were 3 bases for V and 8 bases for J; bases not matched to a gene: 13. The germline CDR1 and CDR2 sequences are SGHAT and FQNNGV. There are 17 residues in the CDR3.

As for this clonotype: A clone one base away is much larger, so this may be a read error. The rearrangement joins TRBV12-3 or TRBV12-4 to TRBJ1-1; unclear D gene. V dropped 4 bases and J dropped 3 bases, with 0 bases sitting between them. This CDR3 is built from 10 residues. CDR3 amino acids: CASSYTEAFF. CDR3 in DNA: TGTGCCAGCAGTTACACTGAAGCTTTCTTT.

The V call is TRBV7-2, the J call TRBJ2-3, with D unresolved. Per the germline V gene, CDR1 is SGHTA and CDR2 is FQGNSA. Deletions cut 5 bases from V and 0 bases from J, with 12 bases between. CDR3 length: 15 amino acids. CDR3 DNA sequence: TGTGCCAGCAGCCTTAGAGATGGGAGCACAGATACGCAGTATTTT. It encodes CASSLRDGSTDTQYF.

J is TRBJ2-1 and V is TRBV11-2, with D tentatively TRBD2 (5 bases). The length of the CDR3 is 13 residues. Trimming cost V 1 base and J 15 bases, with 16 bases left between them. Germline V CDR1 and CDR2: SGHAT, FQNNGV. In DNA form, the CDR3 reads TGTGCCAGCAGCTTAGTGATCTTCACGGGATCGTTCTTC. Protein: CASSLVIFTGSFF.